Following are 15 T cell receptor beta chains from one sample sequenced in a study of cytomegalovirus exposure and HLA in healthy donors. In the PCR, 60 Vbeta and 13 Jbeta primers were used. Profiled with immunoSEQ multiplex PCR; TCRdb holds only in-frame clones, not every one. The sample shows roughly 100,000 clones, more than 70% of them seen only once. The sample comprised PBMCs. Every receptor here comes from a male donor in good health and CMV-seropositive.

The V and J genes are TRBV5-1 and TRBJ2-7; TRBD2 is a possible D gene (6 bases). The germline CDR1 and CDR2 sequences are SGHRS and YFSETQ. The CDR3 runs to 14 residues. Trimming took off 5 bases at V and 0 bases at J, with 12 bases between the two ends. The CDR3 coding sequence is TGCGCCAGCAGGTGGGGGGTGAGCTCCTACGAGCAGTACTTC. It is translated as CASRWGVSSYEQYF.

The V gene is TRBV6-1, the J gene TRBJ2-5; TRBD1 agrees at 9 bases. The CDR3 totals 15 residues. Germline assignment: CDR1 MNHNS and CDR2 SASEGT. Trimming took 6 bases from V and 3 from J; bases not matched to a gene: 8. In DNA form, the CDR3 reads TGTGCCAGCAGCATCCTACAGGGGGCCGAAGAGACCCAGTACTTC. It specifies CASSILQGAEETQYF.

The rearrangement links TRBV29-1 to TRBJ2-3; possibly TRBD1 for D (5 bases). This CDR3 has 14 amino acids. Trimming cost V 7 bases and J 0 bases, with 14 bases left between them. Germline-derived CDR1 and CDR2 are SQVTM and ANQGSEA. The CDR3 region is CSALAGLSTDTQYF. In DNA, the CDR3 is TGCAGCGCTCTGGCAGGGCTCAGCACAGATACGCAGTATTTT.

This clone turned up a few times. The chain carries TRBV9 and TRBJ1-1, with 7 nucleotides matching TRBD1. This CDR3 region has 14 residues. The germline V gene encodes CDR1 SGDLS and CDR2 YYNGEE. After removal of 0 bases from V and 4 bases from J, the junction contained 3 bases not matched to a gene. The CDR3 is CASSVVPGGTEAFF. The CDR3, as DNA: TGTGCCAGCAGCGTAGTGCCAGGGGGCACTGAAGCTTTCTTT.

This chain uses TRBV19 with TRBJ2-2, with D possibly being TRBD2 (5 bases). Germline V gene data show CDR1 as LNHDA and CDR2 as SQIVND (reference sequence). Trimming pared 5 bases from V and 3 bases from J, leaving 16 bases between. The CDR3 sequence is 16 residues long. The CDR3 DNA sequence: TGTGCCAGTAGTCCCCGGAAGGCAGCGGACACCGGGGAGCTGTTTTTT. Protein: CASSPRKAADTGELFF. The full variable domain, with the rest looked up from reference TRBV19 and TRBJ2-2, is DGGITQSPKYLFRKEGQNVTLSCEQNLNHDAMYWYRQDPGQGLRLIYYSQIVNDFQKGDIAEGYSVSREKKESFPLTVTSAQKNPTAFYLCASSPRKAADTGELFFGEGSRLTVL.

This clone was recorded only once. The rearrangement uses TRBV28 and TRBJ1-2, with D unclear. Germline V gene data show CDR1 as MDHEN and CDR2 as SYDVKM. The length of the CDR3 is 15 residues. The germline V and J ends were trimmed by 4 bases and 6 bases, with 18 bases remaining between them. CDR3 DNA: TGTGCCAGCAGTTCCACAATTTTGCATCCCGATGGCTACACCTTC. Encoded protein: CASSSTILHPDGYTF.

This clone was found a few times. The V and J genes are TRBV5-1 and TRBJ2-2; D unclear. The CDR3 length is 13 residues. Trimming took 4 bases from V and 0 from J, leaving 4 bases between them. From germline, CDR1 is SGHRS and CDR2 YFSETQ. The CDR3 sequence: CASSLPNTGELFF. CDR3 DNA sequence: TGCGCCAGCAGCCTCCCGAACACCGGGGAGCTGTTTTTT.

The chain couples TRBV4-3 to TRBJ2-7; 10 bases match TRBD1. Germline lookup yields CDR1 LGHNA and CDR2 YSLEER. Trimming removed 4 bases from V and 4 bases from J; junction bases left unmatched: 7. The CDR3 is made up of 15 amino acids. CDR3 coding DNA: TGCGCCAGCAGCCTTTCCGGGACAGGGGTATACGAGCAGTACTTC. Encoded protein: CASSLSGTGVYEQYF.

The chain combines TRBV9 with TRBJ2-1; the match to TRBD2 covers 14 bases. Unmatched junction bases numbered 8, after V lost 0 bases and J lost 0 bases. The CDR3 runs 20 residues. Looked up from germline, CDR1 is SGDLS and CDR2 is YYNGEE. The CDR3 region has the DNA TGTGCCAGCAGCGTAGGTCCCGGGACTAGCGGGAGCAGCTCCTACAATGAGCAGTTCTTC. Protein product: CASSVGPGTSGSSSYNEQFF.

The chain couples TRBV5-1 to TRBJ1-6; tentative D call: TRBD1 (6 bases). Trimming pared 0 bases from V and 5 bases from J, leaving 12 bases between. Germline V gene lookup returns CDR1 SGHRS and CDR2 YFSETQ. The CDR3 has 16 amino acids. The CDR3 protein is CASSLDSGTNNSPLHF. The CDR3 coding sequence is TGCGCCAGCAGCTTGGATTCCGGGACAAATAATTCACCCCTCCACTTT.

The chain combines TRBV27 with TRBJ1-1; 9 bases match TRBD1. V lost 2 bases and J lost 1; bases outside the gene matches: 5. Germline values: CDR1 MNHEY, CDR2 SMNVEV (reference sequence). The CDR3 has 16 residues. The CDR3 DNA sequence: TGTGCCAGCAGTTTAGGGACGGGACAGGGGAACACTGAAGCTTTCTTT. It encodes CASSLGTGQGNTEAFF.

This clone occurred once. CDR3 loop: CASSPTRNTEAFF. The CDR3 DNA follows: TGTGCCAGCTCACCAACTAGAAACACTGAAGCTTTCTTT. J is TRBJ1-1 and V is TRBV18; D not resolved. The germline V gene encodes CDR1 KGHSH and CDR2 LQKENI. V lost 2 bases and J 2 bases, leaving 6 bases between the germline ends. This CDR3 region has 13 residues.

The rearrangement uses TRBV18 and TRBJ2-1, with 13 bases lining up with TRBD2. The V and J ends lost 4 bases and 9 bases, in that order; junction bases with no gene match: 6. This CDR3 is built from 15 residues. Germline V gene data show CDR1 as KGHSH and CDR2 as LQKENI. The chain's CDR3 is CASSLRTSGSIEQFF. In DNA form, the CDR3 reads TGTGCCAGCTCACTCCGGACTAGCGGGAGTATTGAGCAGTTCTTC.

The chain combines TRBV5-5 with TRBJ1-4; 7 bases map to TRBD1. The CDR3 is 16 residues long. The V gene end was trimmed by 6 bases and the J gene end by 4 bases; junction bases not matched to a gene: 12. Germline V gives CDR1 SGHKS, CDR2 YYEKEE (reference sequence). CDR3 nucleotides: TGTGCCAGCACCAAGGAACTCGGGACAGTTAATGAAAAACTGTTTTTT. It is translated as CASTKELGTVNEKLFF. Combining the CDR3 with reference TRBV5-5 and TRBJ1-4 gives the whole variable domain DAGVTQSPTHLIKTRGQQVTLRCSPISGHKSVSWYQQVLGQGPQFIFQYYEKEERGRGNFPDRFSARQFPNYSSELNVNALLLGDSALYLCASTKELGTVNEKLFFGSGTQLSVL.

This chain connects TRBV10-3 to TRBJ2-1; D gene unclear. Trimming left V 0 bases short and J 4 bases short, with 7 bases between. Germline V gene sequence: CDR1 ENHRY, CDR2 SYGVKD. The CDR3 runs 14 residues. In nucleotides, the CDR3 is TGTGCCATCAGTGAGTCAAGAGAGTACAATGAGCAGTTCTTC. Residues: CAISESREYNEQFF.